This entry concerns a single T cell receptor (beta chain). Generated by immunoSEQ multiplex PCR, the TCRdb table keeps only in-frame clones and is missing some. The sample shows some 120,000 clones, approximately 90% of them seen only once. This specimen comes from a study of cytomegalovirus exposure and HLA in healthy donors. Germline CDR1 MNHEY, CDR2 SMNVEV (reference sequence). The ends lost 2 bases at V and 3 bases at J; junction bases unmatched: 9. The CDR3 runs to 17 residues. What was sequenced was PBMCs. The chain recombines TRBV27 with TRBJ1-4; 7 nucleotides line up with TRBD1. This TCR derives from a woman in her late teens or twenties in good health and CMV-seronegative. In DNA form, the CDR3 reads TGTGCCAGCAGTTTACAGAGTAGGGGGCTAGCTAATGAAAAACTGTTTTTT. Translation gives CASSLQSRGLANEKLFF.